The 27 T cell receptor beta chains in this list originate from one sample, sequenced in a study of blood T cell repertoires in COVID-19. Sequencing used immunoSEQ multiplex PCR; TCRdb keeps in-frame clones, though not all of them. The repertoire includes roughly 84,000 clones, over 70% of them detected once, and around 4% sits in the top ten. What was sequenced was peripheral blood. These receptors all stem from a woman in her 50s with acute or convalescent COVID-19.

The genes are TRBV6-5 and TRBJ2-7; D unclear. The V gene's germline CDR1 is MNHEY and CDR2 SVGAGI. CDR3 length: 12 residues. The CDR3 is CSSAQTLGEQYF. The CDR3 DNA reads TGTTCATCGGCTCAGACTCTTGGCGAGCAGTACTTC.

This chain joins TRBV6-5 and TRBJ2-7; a possible D gene is TRBD1 (6 bases). This CDR3 spans 15 amino acids. The V and J ends lost 6 bases and 3 bases respectively, with 18 bases between them. The germline V gene has CDR1 MNHEY and CDR2 SVGAGI. This CDR3 reads CASSTGHPKIYEQYF. CDR3 coding DNA: TGTGCCAGCAGCACGGGACACCCGAAGATCTACGAGCAGTACTTC.

The sample holds one count of this clone. This chain connects TRBV4-1 to TRBJ2-1, with 11 bases aligning to TRBD2. Trimming cost V 1 base and J 1 base; bases outside gene matches: 12. Germline-derived CDR1 and CDR2 are MGHRA and YSYEKL. The CDR3 contains 20 residues. The CDR3 nucleotides read TGCGCCAGCAGCCAAGCCCCCCTAGCGGGGGGCTGGACTTCCTACAATGAGCAGTTCTTC. Its translation is CASSQAPLAGGWTSYNEQFF.

This chain uses TRBV7-2 with TRBJ1-1, with a tentative D call TRBD1 (5 bases). Trimming took off 6 bases at V and 1 base at J, with 9 bases between the two ends. This CDR3 contains 13 residues. CDR1 and CDR2 from the germline V gene are SGHTA and FQGNSA. CDR3 DNA sequence: TGTGCCAGCAGAACCGACAGGAACACTGAAGCTTTCTTT. Protein product: CASRTDRNTEAFF.

This chain links TRBV28 with TRBJ2-7; D uncertain. V lost 6 bases and J lost 3, with 12 bases in between. CDR3 length: 13 residues. Germline assignment: CDR1 MDHEN and CDR2 SYDVKM. The CDR3 protein is CASRTPTHYEQYF. In DNA, the CDR3 is TGTGCCAGCAGAACACCGACACACTACGAGCAGTACTTC.

The chain carries TRBV11-2 and TRBJ1-2, with 7 bases lining up with TRBD1. V lost 1 base and J lost 5; bases outside the gene matches: 4. Germline CDR1 reads SGHAT; CDR2 reads FQNNGV. This CDR3 region has 14 residues. In nucleotides, the CDR3 is TGTGCCAGCAGCTTAGGACAGGGATGGTATGGCTACACCTTC. It encodes CASSLGQGWYGYTF.

The chain joins TRBV19 to TRBJ1-2, with unresolved D. The CDR3 has 13 residues. V was pared by 3 bases and J by 3 bases, with 8 bases between. The V gene's germline CDR1 is LNHDA and CDR2 SQIVND (reference sequence). CDR3 nucleotide sequence: TGTGCCAGTAGTATGAGGAAAGACTATGGCTACACCTTC. Protein product: CASSMRKDYGYTF.

V is TRBV28 and J is TRBJ2-7, with 11 bases fitting TRBD1. This CDR3 region has 15 residues. Germline trimming cut 4 bases from V and 9 bases from J; bases unmatched to any gene: 11. CDR1 and CDR2 from the germline V gene are MDHEN and SYDVKM. Here the CDR3 DNA reads TGTGCCAGCAGTTCTCCGGACAGGGGGCTTTCCCGGCAGTACTTC. Translating gives CASSSPDRGLSRQYF.

The chain recombines TRBV19 with TRBJ2-1; 7 nucleotides agree with TRBD2. CDR3 length: 16 amino acids. CDR1 LNHDA and CDR2 SQIVND come from the germline V gene (reference sequence). Trimming took 7 bases from V and 6 from J; bases not matched to a gene: 15. CDR3 amino acids: CASTTTREGSSNEQFF. The CDR3 DNA follows: TGTGCCAGTACCACAACTAGGGAGGGCAGCAGCAATGAGCAGTTCTTC.

The chain recombines TRBV28 with TRBJ1-3; TRBD1 is a possible D gene (5 bases). V gave up 6 bases and J gave up 0 bases, with 15 bases separating them. Germline CDR1 is MDHEN and CDR2 is SYDVKM. The CDR3 is made up of 16 amino acids. CDR3 loop: CASSRKGLGSGNTIYF. The DNA of the CDR3 is TGTGCCAGCAGCCGCAAGGGGTTAGGCTCTGGAAACACCATATATTTT.

This clone was observed a few times. This sequence joins TRBV24-1 and TRBJ2-3; 7 nucleotides line up with TRBD1. The CDR3 loop spans 16 amino acids. The trim removed 6 bases at V and 2 bases at J, leaving 10 bases unmatched. CDR1 is KGHDR, CDR2 SFDVKD, per germline. In DNA form, the CDR3 reads TGTGCCACCAGTCGTTCGACAGGGTCCTCCACAGATACGCAGTATTTT. Protein sequence: CATSRSTGSSTDTQYF.

The chain carries TRBV7-9 and TRBJ1-1; a possible D gene is TRBD1 (5 bases). Between the trimmed V and J ends, which lost 1 base and 4 bases, there was a span of 10 bases. There are 14 residues in the CDR3. Germline V CDR1 and CDR2: SEHNR, FQNEAQ (reference sequence). CDR3 sequence (DNA): TGTGCCAGCAGCTTAGAGACGGGGGGCACTGAAGCTTTCTTT. It specifies CASSLETGGTEAFF.

This chain links TRBV29-1 with TRBJ1-2, with 8 bases aligning to TRBD1. V was pared by 7 bases and J by 6 bases, with 13 bases of the junction left unmatched. From germline, CDR1 is SQVTM and CDR2 ANQGSEA. The CDR3 contains 14 residues. The CDR3 region has the DNA TGCAGCGGCCGAAAGACAGGGGAAATGGATGGCTACACCTTC. It specifies CSGRKTGEMDGYTF.

The chain carries TRBV15 and TRBJ2-7; a weak D match, TRBD1 (6 bases). Germline V gene sequence: CDR1 LNHNV, CDR2 YYDKDF (reference sequence). Trimming left V 0 bases short and J 7 bases short, with 10 bases between. The CDR3 length is 13 residues. CDR3: CATSRDRGREQYF. Here the CDR3 DNA reads TGTGCCACCAGCAGAGACAGGGGCCGGGAGCAGTACTTC. The whole variable domain, remainder taken from reference TRBV15 and TRBJ2-7, is DAMVIQNPRYQVTQFGKPVTLSCSQTLNHNVMYWYQQKSSQAPKLLFHYYDKDFNNEADTPDNFQSRRPNTSFCFLDIRSPGLGDTAMYLCATSRDRGREQYFGPGTRLTVT.

V usage is TRBV6-5 and J usage is TRBJ1-1; 8 bases match TRBD1. This CDR3 comprises 15 residues. V trimming: 8 bases; J trimming: 5 bases; junction bases outside the gene matches: 13. Germline-derived CDR1 and CDR2 are MNHEY and SVGAGI. The CDR3 DNA sequence: TGTGCCAGCTCTCTTCGGGGGACAGGTCCGACTGAAGCTTTCTTT. The encoded protein is CASSLRGTGPTEAFF.

This rearrangement joins TRBV3-1 (or the pseudogene TRBV3-2) to TRBJ1-2; D ambiguous. CDR1 and CDR2 (germline): LGHDT, YNNKEL (reference sequence). CDR3 length equals 17 residues. Trimming shortened V by 2 bases and J by 0 bases, and 16 bases separated the two germline ends. CDR3 coding DNA: TGTGCCAGCAGCCAAAGCCCCCGTACCTTTTCTAACTATGGCTACACCTTC. Amino acids: CASSQSPRTFSNYGYTF.

The chain couples TRBV6-6 to TRBJ2-7; D remains ambiguous. The CDR3 totals 13 residues. Trimming pared 2 bases from V and 4 bases from J, leaving 9 bases between. CDR1 MNHNY and CDR2 SVGAGI come from the germline V gene (reference sequence). The CDR3 DNA reads as TGTGCCAGCAGTTACGAGTCGGGTTACGAGCAGTACTTC. Encoded protein: CASSYESGYEQYF.

The V call is TRBV6-5, the J call TRBJ2-6; TRBD1 matches 7 bases. The V segment lost 5 bases and the J segment 2 bases; nucleotides outside the gene matches: 3. This CDR3 comprises 15 residues. CDR1 and CDR2 from the germline V gene are MNHEY and SVGAGI. The CDR3 region has the DNA TGTGCCAGCAGTCCCGACAGGGCTGGGGCCAACGTCCTGACTTTC. It translates to CASSPDRAGANVLTF.

This clone has just one count. The chain combines TRBV6-5 with TRBJ2-1; 13 nucleotides align to TRBD2. The ends lost 7 bases at V and 6 bases at J; junction bases unmatched: 6. The CDR3 has 15 amino acids. Germline V gene sequence: CDR1 MNHEY, CDR2 SVGAGI. Written as DNA, the CDR3 is TGTGCCAGCACCCTAAGACTAGCGGGGGGCAATGAGCAGTTCTTC. Encoded protein: CASTLRLAGGNEQFF.

This chain links TRBV5-1 with TRBJ1-4; tentative D call: TRBD1 (6 bases). CDR3 length: 14 residues. Germline CDR1 SGHRS, CDR2 YFSETQ. V was pared by 4 bases and J by 8 bases, with 15 bases between. The CDR3 DNA reads TGCGCCAGCAGCGGTACAGGGTTCGGAGAAAAACTGTTTTTT. It translates to CASSGTGFGEKLFF.

The chain carries TRBV28 and TRBJ1-2; perhaps TRBD1 as D (5 bases). The V gene lost 9 bases and the J gene lost 2 bases, with 16 bases spanning the gap. CDR3 length equals 14 residues. Looked up from germline, CDR1 is MDHEN and CDR2 is SYDVKM. The CDR3 DNA reads TGTGCCAGTCGGGAGGGCCCAGGGAACTATGGCTACACCTTC. Amino acid sequence: CASREGPGNYGYTF.

This chain joins TRBV7-8 and TRBJ1-2, with a weak D call TRBD1 (6 bases). The CDR3 is 14 residues long. Trimming removed 6 bases from V and 2 bases from J, with 13 bases in between. Per the germline V gene, CDR1 is SGHVS and CDR2 is FQNEAQ. In nucleotides, the CDR3 is TGTGCCAGCAGTCCTATACAGGGAAACTATGGCTACACCTTC. Its translation: CASSPIQGNYGYTF.

This clone was seen a few times. The CDR3 region has the DNA TGCGCCAGCAGCCAAGACAAAAACTATGGCTACACCTTC. Its protein product is CASSQDKNYGYTF. The genes are TRBV4-1 and TRBJ1-2; no clear D. This CDR3 is 13 amino acids long. V was trimmed by 0 bases and J by 2 bases, leaving 4 bases between them. The germline gives CDR1 MGHRA, CDR2 YSYEKL.

This clone was detected only a few times. The rearrangement uses TRBV6-5 and TRBJ1-5; the match to TRBD1 covers 7 bases. Germline loops: CDR1 MNHEY, CDR2 SVGAGI. Unmatched junction bases numbered 6, after V lost 7 bases and J lost 3 bases. This CDR3 has 14 amino acids. The CDR3 spells CASNPTGSNQPQHF. The CDR3 coding sequence is TGTGCCAGCAACCCGACAGGGTCCAATCAGCCCCAGCATTTT.

The chain carries TRBV2 and TRBJ1-2, with 8 bases fitting TRBD1. The CDR3 consists of 14 residues. The germline CDR1 and CDR2 sequences are SNHLY and FYNNEI. J gave up 4 bases and V 4 bases, and 5 bases lay outside the gene matches. CDR3 protein: CASSATGGGYGYTF. DNA for the CDR3: TGTGCCAGCAGTGCCACAGGGGGAGGCTATGGCTACACCTTC.

The chain uses TRBV19 and TRBJ2-5; TRBD2 aligns across 7 bases. V dropped 11 bases and J dropped 2; count of bases not matched to a gene: 8. Germline-derived CDR1 and CDR2 are LNHDA and SQIVND (reference sequence). The CDR3 is 13 amino acids. CDR3 region: CASSREGQETQYF. The CDR3 coding sequence is TGTGCCTCCTCCAGGGAGGGACAAGAGACCCAGTACTTC. Together with reference TRBV19 and TRBJ2-5, the CDR3 gives the full variable domain: DGGITQSPKYLFRKEGQNVTLSCEQNLNHDAMYWYRQDPGQGLRLIYYSQIVNDFQKGDIAEGYSVSREKKESFPLTVTSAQKNPTAFYLCASSREGQETQYFGPGTRLLVL.

The V and J genes are TRBV29-1 and TRBJ2-7, with no clear D. The germline CDR1 and CDR2 sequences are SQVTM and ANQGSEA. V lost 7 bases to trimming and J lost 6 bases, with 10 bases between them. The CDR3 runs 10 residues. Here the CDR3 DNA reads TGCAGCGCCGGTGATGGCGAGCAGTACTTC. It is translated as CSAGDGEQYF.